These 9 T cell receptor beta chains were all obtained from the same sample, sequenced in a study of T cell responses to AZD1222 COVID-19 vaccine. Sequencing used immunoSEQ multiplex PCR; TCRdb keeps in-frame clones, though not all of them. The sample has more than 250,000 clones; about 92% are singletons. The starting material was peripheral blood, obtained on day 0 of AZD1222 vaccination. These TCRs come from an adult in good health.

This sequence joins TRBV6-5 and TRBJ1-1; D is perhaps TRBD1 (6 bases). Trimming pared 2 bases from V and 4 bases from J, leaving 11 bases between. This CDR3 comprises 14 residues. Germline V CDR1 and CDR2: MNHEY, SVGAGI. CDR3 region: CASSYRTGTTEAFF. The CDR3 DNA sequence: TGTGCCAGCAGTTACAGAACAGGGACCACTGAAGCTTTCTTT.

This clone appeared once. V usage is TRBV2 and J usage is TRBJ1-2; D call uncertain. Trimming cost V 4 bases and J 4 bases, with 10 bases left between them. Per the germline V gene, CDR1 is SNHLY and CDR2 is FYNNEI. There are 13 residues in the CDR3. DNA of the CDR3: TGTGCCAGCAGTGTAGCAGGCATCTATGGCTACACCTTC. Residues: CASSVAGIYGYTF.

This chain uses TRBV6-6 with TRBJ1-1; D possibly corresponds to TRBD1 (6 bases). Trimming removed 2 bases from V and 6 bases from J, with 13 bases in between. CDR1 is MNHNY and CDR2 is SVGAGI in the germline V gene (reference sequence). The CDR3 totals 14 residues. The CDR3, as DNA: TGTGCCAGCAGTTACCAGGGGTGGGGGGCTGAAGCTTTCTTT. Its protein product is CASSYQGWGAEAFF.

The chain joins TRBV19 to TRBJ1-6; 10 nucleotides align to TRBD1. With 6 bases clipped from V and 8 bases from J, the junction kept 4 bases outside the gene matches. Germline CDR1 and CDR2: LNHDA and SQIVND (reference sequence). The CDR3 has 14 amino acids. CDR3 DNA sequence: TGTGCCAGTAGACCGGGACAGGGGTATTCACCCCTCCACTTT. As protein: CASRPGQGYSPLHF.

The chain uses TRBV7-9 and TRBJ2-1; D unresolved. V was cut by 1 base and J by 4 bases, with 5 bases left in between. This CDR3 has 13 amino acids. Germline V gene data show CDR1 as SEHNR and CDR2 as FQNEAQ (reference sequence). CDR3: CASSLGIYNEQFF. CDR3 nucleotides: TGTGCCAGCAGCTTAGGCATTTACAATGAGCAGTTCTTC.

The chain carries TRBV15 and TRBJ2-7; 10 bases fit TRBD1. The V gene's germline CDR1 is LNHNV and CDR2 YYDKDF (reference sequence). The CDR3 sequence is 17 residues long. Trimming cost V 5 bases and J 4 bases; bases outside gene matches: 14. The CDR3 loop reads CATSPGGRTGGQYEQYF. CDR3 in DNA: TGTGCCACCAGCCCCGGAGGCCGGACAGGGGGACAGTACGAGCAGTACTTC.

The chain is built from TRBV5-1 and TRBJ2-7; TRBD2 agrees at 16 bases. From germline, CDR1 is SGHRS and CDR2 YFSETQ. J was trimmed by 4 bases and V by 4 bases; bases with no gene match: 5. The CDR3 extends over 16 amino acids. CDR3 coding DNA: TGCGCCAGCAGCCCTGGGACTAGCGGGGGGGCATACGAGCAGTACTTC. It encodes CASSPGTSGGAYEQYF.

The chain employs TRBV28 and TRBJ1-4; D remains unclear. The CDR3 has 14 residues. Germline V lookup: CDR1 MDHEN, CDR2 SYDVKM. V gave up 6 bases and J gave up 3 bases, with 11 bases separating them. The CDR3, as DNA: TGTGCCAGCAGAGAATTGGGTGCTAATGAAAAACTGTTTTTT. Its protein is CASRELGANEKLFF.

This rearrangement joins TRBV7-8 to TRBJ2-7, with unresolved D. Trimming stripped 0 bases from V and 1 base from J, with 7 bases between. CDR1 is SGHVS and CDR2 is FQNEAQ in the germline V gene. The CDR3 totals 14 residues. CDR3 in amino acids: CASSLAPVSYEQYF. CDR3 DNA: TGTGCCAGCAGCTTAGCGCCGGTTTCCTACGAGCAGTACTTC.